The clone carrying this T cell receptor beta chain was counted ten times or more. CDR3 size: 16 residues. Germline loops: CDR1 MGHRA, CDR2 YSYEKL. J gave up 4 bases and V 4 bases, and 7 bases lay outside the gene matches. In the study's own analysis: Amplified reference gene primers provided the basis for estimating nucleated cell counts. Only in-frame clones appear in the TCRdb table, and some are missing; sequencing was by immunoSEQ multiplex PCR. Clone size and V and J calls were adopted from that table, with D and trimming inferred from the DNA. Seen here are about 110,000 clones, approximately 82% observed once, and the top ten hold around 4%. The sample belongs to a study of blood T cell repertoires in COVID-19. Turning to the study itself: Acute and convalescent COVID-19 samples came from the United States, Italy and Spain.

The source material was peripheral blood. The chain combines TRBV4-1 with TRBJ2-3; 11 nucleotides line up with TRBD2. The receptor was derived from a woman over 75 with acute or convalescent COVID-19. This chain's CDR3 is CASSLNSGRASDTQYF. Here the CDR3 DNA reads TGCGCCAGCAGCCTTAATAGCGGGAGGGCCTCAGATACGCAGTATTTT.